This entry describes one T cell receptor (beta chain). The specificity of this receptor is unknown. Within one base of it there is no much larger clone, and no base qualities were kept. The sample comes from a study of blood T cell repertoires in COVID-19 (dated by TCRdb to the early 2020s). Describing the broader study: Collaborator samples came from the United States, Italy and Spain and covered acute and convalescent phases of COVID-19. The material from the prospective study consisted of cDNA or gDNA derived from T cells, B-cell-depleted T cells, or PBMCs. Deeply sampled blood TCRbeta repertoires from subjects exposed to, actively infected with, or recovered from COVID-19 were included in the dataset. The repertoires were made available in a free public database intended to serve as a resource for research on the immune response to SARS-CoV-2. The samples were drawn from the first 160 participants of the ongoing ImmuneRACE study and from 1,254 subjects provided by 6 global collaborators. The sample metadata nearly always contained a de-identified subject ID, COVID-19 status, age in years and sex. Where available, HLA class I and class II types were taken from metadata supplied by the sample provider and were not determined by assay-based typing.

From the cysteine through the phenylalanine, the CDR3 covers 14 amino acids. Solely the CDR3 DNA is kept, with 42 bases framed from the first base. V loses 3 bases of germline sequence and J loses 4 bases, and the interval between the two ends is 15 bases. From the germline V gene (reference sequence), CDR1 is GTSNPN and CDR2 is SVGIG. The study at large found these results: The quantity of clinical and demographic metadata differed by source and by participant and was supplied without curation.

TCRbeta CDR3 regions were amplified from genomic DNA using the immunoSEQ Assay, a bias-controlled multiplex PCR. Concerning the study's data processing: Within the assay, amplification of reference gene primers was used to estimate how many nucleated cells each sample contained. To quantify the absolute abundance of each unique TCRbeta CDR3 rearrangement, sequence reads were collapsed and filtered. For each sample, productive Simpson clonality was calculated as the square root of Simpson's diversity index over productive rearrangements. TCRdb holds this immuneACCESS table with in-frame rearrangements only. Some clones are missing; in checked studies, unresolved V genes explain under half, and the rest has no known cause. V and J calls and clone size are copied from that table; D and trimming were computed from the DNA. The sample table holds approximately 670,000 clones, of which 75% to 90% were seen once. Roughly 0.25% of the sample rests with the top ten.

Whole blood was collected in K2EDTA tubes by collaborating institutions according to the institutions' own protocols. For TCRbeta analysis, collaborator samples were shipped as frozen whole blood, as isolated PBMCs, or as DNA extracted from either sample type. This sequence originates from a woman between 18 and 30 years old with acute or convalescent COVID-19. Input material: peripheral blood. The rearranged chain carries TRBV30 and TRBJ1-2; the D segment could be TRBD1, given 6 matching bases. The encoded CDR3 is CAWRRGGDFYGYTF. The sequenced DNA is TGTGCCTGGAGAAGGGGGGGCGACTTCTATGGCTACACCTTC.